The 21 T cell receptor beta chains in this list originate from one sample, sequenced in a study of shared clonotypes between healthy human individuals. Generated by immunoSEQ multiplex PCR, the TCRdb table keeps only in-frame clones and is missing some. This sample has under 1,900,000 clones, with approximately 98.5% found just once. The sample taken for sequencing was naive CD4+ T cells sorted from blood. Subset here: CD45RA+ positively selected. These receptors were taken from a man between 25 and 39 years old in good health.

The V call is TRBV7-9, the J call TRBJ2-7; TRBD2 matches 9 bases. With V trimmed by 4 bases and J by 4 bases, 5 bases remained unmatched. Germline CDR1 reads SEHNR; CDR2 reads FQNEAQ (reference sequence). The CDR3 covers 14 residues. For the CDR3, the DNA is TGTGCCAGCAGCTCTAGCGGGAATGGGTACGAGCAGTACTTC. Protein product: CASSSSGNGYEQYF.

The chain uses TRBV5-1 and TRBJ2-7, with D perhaps matching TRBD2 (6 bases). Germline lookup yields CDR1 SGHRS and CDR2 YFSETQ. The CDR3 contains 15 residues. The V end lost 1 base, the J end lost 5 bases, and 16 bases lay between the germline ends. The CDR3 here is CASSLLTSGRNEQYF. In nucleotides, the CDR3 is TGCGCCAGCAGCTTGCTGACTAGTGGGAGAAACGAGCAGTACTTC.

This chain connects TRBV5-1 to TRBJ2-1, with D hard to call. V lost 4 bases and J 9 bases, leaving 17 bases between the germline ends. Germline lookup yields CDR1 SGHRS and CDR2 YFSETQ. The CDR3 runs to 14 residues. DNA of the CDR3: TGCGCCAGCAGCCTGGACGTAGAAACTGGTGAGCAGTTCTTC. It yields the protein CASSLDVETGEQFF.

This chain connects TRBV10-3 to TRBJ2-2, with D unclear. V was cut by 6 bases and J by 5 bases, with 10 bases left in between. This CDR3 region has 13 residues. The germline gives CDR1 ENHRY, CDR2 SYGVKD. The CDR3 reads CAIRPESTGELFF. In DNA, the CDR3 is TGTGCCATCAGGCCGGAATCGACCGGGGAGCTGTTTTTT.

Note on this clone: Germline and junction disagree at one end, which may indicate a read error. This chain uses TRBV5-6 with TRBJ2-7; D is possibly TRBD1 (6 bases). CDR3 length: 14 residues. Germline CDR1 is SGHDT and CDR2 is YYEEEE. In DNA, the CDR3 is TGTGCCAGCAGCTTGGTTCGCGGACGGCTAAGGGGGTTCTTC. This sequence encodes CASSLVRGRLRGFF.

The genes are TRBV19 and TRBJ1-1; D is unresolved. Germline CDR1 is LNHDA and CDR2 is SQIVND (reference sequence). The V end was cut by 5 bases, the J end by 0 bases, with 13 bases between. CDR3 length equals 15 residues. The CDR3 DNA follows: TGTGCCAGTAGTGCCCCCCGACGGATGAACACTGAAGCTTTCTTT. This gives the protein CASSAPRRMNTEAFF.

To note about this clone: The junction departs from germline at one end; a sequencing error may be responsible. The CDR3 nucleotides read TGCGCCAGCAGCCAAGATCCGGGCACCTACAGTGAGCAGTTCTTC. Translating it yields CASSQDPGTYSEQFF. The gene calls are TRBV4-1 and TRBJ2-1, with D uncertain. Germline CDR1 reads MGHRA; CDR2 reads YSYEKL. The CDR3 extends over 15 amino acids.

The rearrangement joins TRBV7-2 to TRBJ2-3, with a tentative D call TRBD1 (5 bases). The CDR3 covers 15 residues. V was trimmed by 2 bases and J by 3 bases, leaving 12 bases between them. Per germline, CDR1 SGHTA and CDR2 FQGNSA. This CDR3 reads CASSLSAPGTDTQYF. CDR3 nucleotides: TGTGCCAGCAGCTTAAGCGCTCCAGGGACAGATACGCAGTATTTT.

The V and J genes are TRBV2 and TRBJ2-1; a possible D gene is TRBD2 (5 bases). The ends were cut back, 6 bases at V and 0 bases at J, with 12 bases in the middle. This CDR3 has 15 amino acids. Germline V CDR1 and CDR2: SNHLY, FYNNEI. CDR3 residues: CASRDSVDSYNEQFF. The CDR3 DNA follows: TGTGCCAGCAGAGATAGCGTTGACTCCTACAATGAGCAGTTCTTC.

This clone was recorded only once. This chain links TRBV6-5 with TRBJ2-1; 10 positions match TRBD2. CDR3 size: 16 residues. Unmatched junction bases numbered 5, after V lost 0 bases and J lost 6 bases. Germline V gene data show CDR1 as MNHEY and CDR2 as SVGAGI. The CDR3 DNA reads as TGTGCCAGCAGTTACTCGAGACCTAGCGGGAGCAATGAGCAGTTCTTC. Protein: CASSYSRPSGSNEQFF.

This sequence joins TRBV19 and TRBJ1-4; D remains unclear. The CDR3 has 16 amino acids. Germline V gene data show CDR1 as LNHDA and CDR2 as SQIVND (reference sequence). Trimming removed 0 bases at V and 7 bases at J, with 15 bases between. The CDR3 sequence: CASSIDRQPWGEKLFF. CDR3 sequence (DNA): TGTGCCAGTAGTATAGATCGGCAGCCGTGGGGTGAAAAACTGTTTTTT.

The chain uses TRBV5-4 and TRBJ2-1, with 8 positions matching TRBD2. The CDR3 spans 18 residues. After removal of 4 bases from V and 4 bases from J, the junction contained 16 bases not matched to a gene. CDR1 is SGHNT and CDR2 is YYREEE in the germline V gene (reference sequence). The CDR3 reads CASSPQPVSGRSYNEQFF. DNA for the CDR3: TGTGCCAGCAGCCCCCAACCGGTGAGCGGGAGATCGTACAATGAGCAGTTCTTC.

J is TRBJ2-3 and V is TRBV29-1; tentative D call: TRBD1 (6 bases). Per the germline V gene, CDR1 is SQVTM and CDR2 is ANQGSEA. CDR3 length equals 11 residues. The V and J ends lost 7 bases and 2 bases respectively, with 7 bases between them. The chain's CDR3 is CSGQVTDTQYF. The CDR3 bases are TGCAGCGGACAGGTCACAGATACGCAGTATTTT.

The rearrangement joins TRBV5-1 to TRBJ2-7, with 8 bases fitting TRBD1. The V segment lost 4 bases and the J segment 5 bases; nucleotides outside the gene matches: 17. This CDR3 comprises 17 residues. The germline V gene has CDR1 SGHRS and CDR2 YFSETQ. The CDR3 region is CASSVRSGMAGGDEQYF. In DNA form, the CDR3 reads TGCGCCAGCAGCGTGCGCTCCGGGATGGCAGGGGGCGACGAGCAGTACTTC.

V and J are TRBV2 and TRBJ2-2; 8 bases align to TRBD1. Germline V gene sequence: CDR1 SNHLY, CDR2 FYNNEI. V lost 6 bases and J lost 7; bases outside the gene matches: 13. The CDR3 extends over 16 amino acids. For the CDR3, the DNA is TGTGCCAGCAGCTCCCAGGGGGCCCTCGGTGGCGGGGAGCTGTTTTTT. Amino acids: CASSSQGALGGGELFF.

The chain employs TRBV19 and TRBJ2-1; the D is unclear. With 0 bases removed from V and 4 bases from J, the gap between germline ends came to 7 bases. The CDR3 has 14 amino acids. CDR1 is LNHDA and CDR2 is SQIVND in the germline V gene (reference sequence). Here the CDR3 DNA reads TGTGCCAGTAGTATAGATCGGCTGTACAATGAGCAGTTCTTC. As protein: CASSIDRLYNEQFF.

V and J are TRBV18 and TRBJ2-1, with TRBD2 as a possible D gene (6 bases). Trimming cost V 3 bases and J 0 bases, with 18 bases left between them. The germline V gene encodes CDR1 KGHSH and CDR2 LQKENI. The CDR3 totals 18 residues. This CDR3 reads CASSPRLDDLSSYNEQFF. CDR3 in DNA: TGTGCCAGCTCACCCCGACTAGACGACCTCAGCTCCTACAATGAGCAGTTCTTC.

This chain uses TRBV29-1 with TRBJ2-5, with D unresolved. The CDR3 sequence is 13 residues long. V was cut by 5 bases and J by 1 base, with 11 bases left in between. The V gene's germline CDR1 is SQVTM and CDR2 ANQGSEA. CDR3 in amino acids: CSVSRLAQETQYF. In DNA form, the CDR3 reads TGCAGCGTTTCGAGGTTGGCCCAAGAGACCCAGTACTTC.

The rearrangement links TRBV4-1 to TRBJ1-5; D perhaps matches TRBD1 (6 bases). CDR1 is MGHRA, CDR2 YSYEKL, per germline. V shed 0 bases and J shed 3 bases, with 9 bases lying between them. The CDR3 consists of 15 residues. Here the CDR3 DNA reads TGCGCCAGCAGCCAAGACGACAGGTCCAATCAGCCCCAGCATTTT. This translates into CASSQDDRSNQPQHF.

The chain is built from TRBV28 and TRBJ1-5; 9 positions agree with TRBD1. Trimming took 6 bases from V and 9 from J; bases not matched to a gene: 9. The CDR3 length is 14 residues. Germline V gives CDR1 MDHEN, CDR2 SYDVKM. Written as DNA, the CDR3 is TGTGCCAGCAGCCCGGGACAGGGTGTAAGGCCCCAGCATTTT. This translates into CASSPGQGVRPQHF.

The chain uses TRBV5-1 and TRBJ2-3; D unclear. CDR1 is SGHRS and CDR2 is YFSETQ in the germline V gene. The CDR3 is 18 residues long. The V end lost 5 bases, the J end lost 0 bases, and 22 bases lay between the germline ends. CDR3 amino acids: CASSLLPGQAISTDTQYF. DNA for the CDR3: TGCGCCAGCAGTCTCCTCCCCGGGCAGGCTATTAGCACAGATACGCAGTATTTT. The full variable domain, completed using reference TRBV5-1 and TRBJ2-3, is KAGVTQTPRYLIKTRGQQVTLSCSPISGHRSVSWYQQTPGQGLQFLFEYFSETQRNKGNFPGRFSGRQFSNSRSEMNVSTLELGDSALYLCASSLLPGQAISTDTQYFGPGTRLTVL.